This T cell receptor beta chain was captured in a study of cytomegalovirus exposure and HLA in healthy donors. Per the germline V gene, CDR1 is SGHRS and CDR2 is YFSETQ. CDR3 length: 15 amino acids. V lost 0 bases to trimming and J lost 4 bases, with 13 bases between them. Primers: 60 Vbeta forward and 13 Jbeta reverse. Some clones are missing from TCRdb's copy, which holds only in-frame ones; the method was immunoSEQ multiplex PCR. The sample consists of about 130,000 clones, 70% to 85% of them appearing once. The V call is TRBV5-1, the J call TRBJ1-1, with D perhaps matching TRBD1 (6 bases). The clonotype was recovered from a man aged 40-55 years in good health and CMV-seropositive. Sequencing used PBMCs. CDR3 bases: TGCGCCAGCAGCTTGGTGGGGGCGGAAAGCACTGAAGCTTTCTTT. This translates into CASSLVGAESTEAFF. Combining the CDR3 with reference TRBV5-1 and TRBJ1-1 gives the whole variable domain KAGVTQTPRYLIKTRGQQVTLSCSPISGHRSVSWYQQTPGQGLQFLFEYFSETQRNKGNFPGRFSGRQFSNSRSEMNVSTLELGDSALYLCASSLVGAESTEAFFGQGTRLTVV.